Sequencing of this TCR beta chain was carried out in a study of CD8 T cells in ankylosing spondylitis. Findings and caveats of the study: Researchers reportedly found disease-linked clones significantly enriched in matched ankylosing spondylitis synovial fluid. In peripheral blood, disease-linked CD8+ clones occurred at relatively low frequencies. The study identified a TCR beta motif of fewer than 10 highly homologous variants that appeared characteristic of ankylosing spondylitis blood.

This clonotype was observed a handful of times. The antigen is undetermined. Quantitative 5'-RACE with molecular barcodes generated TCR beta libraries. MiXCR, applied by TCRdb to the 5' RACE reads, yields one record per CDR3 protein. Of some 130,000 distinct CDR3 sequences detected, about 6.7% appear once; the ten largest clones hold about an eighth. The V gene's germline CDR1 is SGHRS and CDR2 YFSETQ. V was shortened by 4 bases and J by 0 bases, with 10 bases between the two germline ends. The CDR3 contains 14 residues. The TCR sequence derives from a female donor with ankylosing spondylitis or in good health (not recorded which). The chain joins TRBV5-1 to TRBJ1-1; no clear D gene. The specimen was blood, either unsorted or a sorted T cell fraction (not recorded which). CDR3 nucleotide sequence: TGCGCCAGCAGCAGGACCCAAATGAACACTGAAGCTTTCTTT. Residues: CASSRTQMNTEAFF.